This T cell receptor (beta chain) was found in a study of response to subunit inactivated influenza vaccine. The CDR3 spans 16 residues. J lost 2 bases, V lost 4 bases, and 11 bases had no gene match. Germline V lookup: CDR1 DFQATT, CDR2 SNEGSKA (reference sequence). Each CDR3 protein gets one entry after TCRdb re-called the RT-PCR reads with MiXCR. Of hundreds of thousands of distinct CDR3 sequences in the sample, about 10% are singletons; the top ten hold about 10%. This clonotype was recorded many times. These sequences were also reported in another study, on T cells expressing NK-cell markers. That work states: Libraries used 5'RACE template switching adding universal primer site and UMIs.

This specimen was PBMCs from blood, taken on the day of vaccination. The chain has TRBV20-1 and TRBJ2-3, with 8 bases identical to TRBD2. This sequence originates from a man aged 45-65 years who received an inactivated influenza vaccine. In nucleotides, the CDR3 is TGCAGTGCTAAACTAGCTCCGGGAGGGTACACAGATACGCAGTATTTT. Amino acids: CSAKLAPGGYTDTQYF.